These 7 T cell receptor beta chains share one sample of origin, sequenced in a study of STAT3 mutations in large granular lymphocyte leukemia. Here immunoSEQ multiplex PCR was the method, and the copy in TCRdb shows in-frame clones only, minus some. The table lists about 4,600 clones, just under 55% of them singletons. These receptors' targets are unknown. Study results and caveats: Every T-cell large granular lymphocyte leukemia patient had at least one immunodominant TCR beta clonotype.

Sequenced input: peripheral blood mononuclear cells. The source of these receptors is a male patient aged 45 to 59 with T-cell large granular lymphocyte leukemia. Some clones in this sample may be carry-over from other donors' samples.

V is TRBV18 and J is TRBJ1-1; unclear D gene. CDR1 is KGHSH, CDR2 LQKENI, per germline. The CDR3 is made up of 14 amino acids. Deletions cut 6 bases from V and 1 base from J, with 12 bases between. The CDR3 coding sequence is TGTGCCAGCTCTCCTCGGGCTCCGAACACTGAAGCTTTCTTT. Translated, it gives CASSPRAPNTEAFF.

This clone was seen a few times. The chain couples TRBV6-5 to TRBJ2-7; TRBD1 is a possible D gene (5 bases). The germline V gene has CDR1 MNHEY and CDR2 SVGAGI. Trimming pared 6 bases from V and 2 bases from J, leaving 14 bases between. CDR3 length equals 14 residues. The CDR3 DNA follows: TGTGCCAGCAGACTTCTCAGGGAAACCTACGAGCAGTACTTC. Protein sequence: CASRLLRETYEQYF.

The CDR3 reads CSVGIAGGLTDTQYF. CDR3 coding DNA: TGCAGCGTTGGTATAGCGGGAGGACTCACAGATACGCAGTATTTT. The rearrangement joins TRBV29-1 to TRBJ2-3; 10 bases align to TRBD2. The CDR3 is made up of 15 amino acids. Germline V CDR1 and CDR2: SQVTM, ANQGSEA. V gave up 4 bases and J gave up 2 bases; unmatched junction bases: 6.

The J gene is TRBJ2-3, the V gene TRBV29-1; D may correspond to TRBD1 or TRBD2 (6 bases each). The CDR3 consists of 15 residues. Trimming removed 5 bases at V and 4 bases at J, with 19 bases between. Germline V gene sequence: CDR1 SQVTM, CDR2 ANQGSEA. The chain's CDR3 is CSVIEGGRIADTQYF. In DNA, the CDR3 is TGCAGCGTTATAGAGGGGGGTAGGATTGCAGATACGCAGTATTTT.

This clone came up a few times. J is TRBJ1-2 and V is TRBV30, with D unclear. The CDR3 loop spans 13 amino acids. Trimming cost V 2 bases and J 0 bases, with 7 bases left between them. Germline V gives CDR1 GTSNPN, CDR2 SVGIG (reference sequence). The CDR3 reads CAWSIGANYGYTF. The DNA of the CDR3 is TGTGCCTGGAGTATAGGAGCTAACTATGGCTACACCTTC. Filled out from reference TRBV30 and TRBJ1-2, the complete variable domain reads SQTIHQWPATLVQPVGSPLSLECTVEGTSNPNLYWYRQAAGRGLQLLFYSVGIGQISSEVPQNLSASRPQDRQFILSSKKLLLSDSGFYLCAWSIGANYGYTFGSGTRLTVV.

This clone was recorded only once. The chain joins TRBV18 to TRBJ2-5; a possible D gene is TRBD2 (6 bases). Trimming pared 4 bases from V and 5 bases from J, leaving 11 bases between. Germline V CDR1 and CDR2: KGHSH, LQKENI. The CDR3 length is 13 residues. The CDR3 region has the DNA TGTGCCAGCTCACTAAGTGCGGGGGAGACCCAGTACTTC. It specifies CASSLSAGETQYF.

The chain combines TRBV7-9 with TRBJ1-3; a weak D match, TRBD1 (5 bases). CDR1 is SEHNR, CDR2 FQNEAQ, per germline (reference sequence). Trimming removed 5 bases at V and 5 bases at J, with 13 bases between. There are 14 residues in the CDR3. DNA for the CDR3: TGTGCCAGCAGCCCTGGGGCAGGGCGAAACACCATATATTTT. It encodes CASSPGAGRNTIYF. Using reference TRBV7-9 and TRBJ1-3 for the parts outside the CDR3, the full variable domain is DTGVSQNPRHKITKRGQNVTFRCDPISEHNRLYWYRQTLGQGPEFLTYFQNEAQLEKSRLLSDRFSAERPKGSFSTLEIQRTEQGDSAMYLCASSPGAGRNTIYFGEGSWLTVV.